A single sample is the source of the 30 T cell receptor beta chains below, sequenced in a study of blood T cell repertoires in COVID-19. Clones were sequenced by immunoSEQ multiplex PCR, and TCRdb holds only the in-frame ones, with some missing. The sample has 47,000 or so clones; about four fifths are singletons. The sequenced material came from peripheral blood. The source is a woman aged 55 to 70 with acute or convalescent COVID-19.

The chain's CDR3 is CSAGTKETQYF. DNA of the CDR3: TGCAGCGCCGGGACAAAAGAGACCCAGTACTTC. The rearrangement uses TRBV20-1 and TRBJ2-5; D perhaps matches TRBD1 (6 bases). In germline, CDR1 is DFQATT, CDR2 SNEGSKA (reference sequence). This CDR3 comprises 11 residues.

J is TRBJ2-3 and V is TRBV21-1; no check of the table's D call, TRBD2, against the DNA was made. TRBV21-1 is a pseudogene segment. The CDR3 extends over 17 amino acids. As DNA, the CDR3 is TGTGCCAGCAGCAAAGGACTAGCGGGCACCTCACCAGATACGCAGTATTTT. It is translated as CASSKGLAGTSPDTQYF.

This chain uses TRBV12-5 with TRBJ2-2, with 8 bases fitting TRBD1. The germline V gene encodes CDR1 LGHNT and CDR2 FRNRAP. V shed 3 bases and J 6 bases; nucleotides not matched to a gene: 9. The CDR3 extends over 16 amino acids. The CDR3 coding sequence is TGTGCTAGTGGTTTTCCCCAGGGGGCCCGGGCCGGGGAGCTGTTTTTT. It codes for CASGFPQGARAGELFF.

The V gene is TRBV6-5, the J gene TRBJ2-2, with 8 nucleotides matching TRBD1. The V gene's germline CDR1 is MNHEY and CDR2 SVGAGI. J was trimmed by 5 bases and V by 6 bases; bases with no gene match: 8. This CDR3 spans 15 amino acids. In nucleotides, the CDR3 is TGTGCCAGCAGGAAGACAGGGGTGGGGACCGGGGAGCTGTTTTTT. Translating gives CASRKTGVGTGELFF.

V gene TRBV2 combines with J gene TRBJ2-5; D possibly corresponds to TRBD1 (6 bases). This CDR3 contains 15 residues. V was clipped by 6 bases and J by 4 bases, with 18 bases between them. Germline V gives CDR1 SNHLY, CDR2 FYNNEI. CDR3 residues: CASRVDRLVRETQYF. The CDR3 DNA is TGTGCCAGCAGAGTAGACAGGCTTGTACGAGAGACCCAGTACTTC.

V and J are TRBV30 and TRBJ1-2, with unresolved D. This CDR3 contains 14 residues. The germline V gene has CDR1 GTSNPN and CDR2 SVGIG (reference sequence). V was clipped by 0 bases and J by 8 bases, with 16 bases between them. For the CDR3, the DNA is TGTGCCTGGAGTGTACGGACGGCCTCGGGGGGCTACACCTTC. Translating it yields CAWSVRTASGGYTF.

This sequence joins TRBV28 and TRBJ1-2; D gene uncertain. Between the trimmed V and J ends, which lost 2 bases and 7 bases, there was a span of 14 bases. Germline CDR1 and CDR2: MDHEN and SYDVKM. This CDR3 spans 14 amino acids. CDR3 nucleotide sequence: TGTGCCAGCAGTTTACTTGGCAGGAGGTCTGGCTACACCTTC. Translating it yields CASSLLGRRSGYTF.

V and J are TRBV5-1 and TRBJ2-3; D is unclear. The length of the CDR3 is 17 residues. V gave up 4 bases and J gave up 2 bases, with 20 bases separating them. CDR1 and CDR2 (germline): SGHRS, YFSETQ. The CDR3 spells CASSRGRSYYFTDTQYF. The CDR3 nucleotides are TGCGCCAGCAGCAGAGGCCGATCTTACTACTTCACAGATACGCAGTATTTT. Full variable domain (missing parts from reference TRBV5-1 and TRBJ2-3): KAGVTQTPRYLIKTRGQQVTLSCSPISGHRSVSWYQQTPGQGLQFLFEYFSETQRNKGNFPGRFSGRQFSNSRSEMNVSTLELGDSALYLCASSRGRSYYFTDTQYFGPGTRLTVL.

This chain connects TRBV29-1 to TRBJ1-2; D might be TRBD1 (5 bases). The CDR3 extends over 13 amino acids. CDR1 is SQVTM and CDR2 is ANQGSEA in the germline V gene. Trimming pared 1 base from V and 2 bases from J, leaving 8 bases between. The CDR3 coding sequence is TGCAGCGTTGAAGGCTGGACAAACTATGGCTACACCTTC. Translation: CSVEGWTNYGYTF. The entire variable domain, with the rest obtained from reference TRBV29-1 and TRBJ1-2, is as follows: SAVISQKPSRDICQRGTSLTIQCQVDSQVTMMFWYRQQPGQSLTLIATANQGSEATYESGFVIDKFPISRPNLTFSTLTVSNMSPEDSSIYLCSVEGWTNYGYTFGSGTRLTVV.

Only one count was recorded for this clone. This chain connects TRBV4-2 to TRBJ2-1; D may be TRBD1 (6 bases). V was cut by 1 base and J by 5 bases, with 12 bases left in between. Per the germline V gene, CDR1 is LGHNA and CDR2 is YNFKEQ. This CDR3 is built from 15 residues. The CDR3 bases are TGTGCCAGCAGCCAAGCCCCACAGGGACACAATGAGCAGTTCTTC. This codes for CASSQAPQGHNEQFF.

V gene TRBV2 combines with J gene TRBJ2-4, with 7 positions matching TRBD1. There are 14 residues in the CDR3. The V gene end was trimmed by 5 bases and the J gene end by 2 bases; junction bases not matched to a gene: 3. Germline-derived CDR1 and CDR2 are SNHLY and FYNNEI. Here the CDR3 reads CASSIQGPKNIQYF. For the CDR3, the DNA is TGTGCCAGCAGTATACAGGGGCCCAAAAACATTCAGTACTTC.

The CDR3 DNA follows: TGTGCCAGCAGTCATCCCGGGACAGGGATCGAGCAGTACTTC. Its translation is CASSHPGTGIEQYF. V gene TRBV27 combines with J gene TRBJ2-7; TRBD1 matches 9 bases. With V trimmed by 5 bases and J by 6 bases, 8 bases remained unmatched. The germline CDR1 and CDR2 sequences are MNHEY and SMNVEV (reference sequence). The CDR3 covers 14 residues.

This sequence joins TRBV19 and TRBJ1-5; no firm D call. The V end lost 5 bases, the J end lost 0 bases, and 2 bases lay between the germline ends. This CDR3 region has 12 residues. Germline V gene lookup returns CDR1 LNHDA and CDR2 SQIVND (reference sequence). DNA for the CDR3: TGTGCCAGTAGTTATAGCAATCAGCCCCAGCATTTT. Translated, it gives CASSYSNQPQHF. Full variable domain (outside the CDR3, taken from reference TRBV19 and TRBJ1-5): DGGITQSPKYLFRKEGQNVTLSCEQNLNHDAMYWYRQDPGQGLRLIYYSQIVNDFQKGDIAEGYSVSREKKESFPLTVTSAQKNPTAFYLCASSYSNQPQHFGDGTRLSIL.

V is TRBV11-2 and J is TRBJ1-1; no reliable D call. The V end was cut by 5 bases, the J end by 3 bases, with 10 bases between. Germline values: CDR1 SGHAT, CDR2 FQNNGV. The CDR3 totals 13 residues. The CDR3, as DNA: TGTGCCAGCAGCCCACTACGGGACACTGAAGCTTTCTTT. Its translation: CASSPLRDTEAFF.

The V and J genes are TRBV30 and TRBJ1-6; 7 nucleotides align to TRBD1. Germline CDR1 is GTSNPN and CDR2 is SVGIG (reference sequence). V was pared by 4 bases and J by 9 bases, with 9 bases of the junction left unmatched. The CDR3 has 14 amino acids. The chain's CDR3 is CAWTPQGVSSPLHF. CDR3 sequence (DNA): TGTGCCTGGACTCCTCAGGGGGTTAGTTCACCCCTCCACTTT.

The chain links TRBV7-2 to TRBJ2-5, with D perhaps matching TRBD2 (5 bases). Germline CDR1 and CDR2: SGHTA and FQGNSA. This CDR3 is built from 15 residues. Trimming pared 2 bases from V and 2 bases from J, leaving 12 bases between. The CDR3 here is CASSLLGLQQETQYF. As DNA, the CDR3 is TGTGCCAGCAGCTTATTAGGACTGCAACAAGAGACCCAGTACTTC.

V and J are TRBV19 and TRBJ2-1, with 14 nucleotides matching TRBD2. The length of the CDR3 is 17 residues. Germline CDR1 LNHDA, CDR2 SQIVND (reference sequence). With V trimmed by 6 bases and J by 5 bases, 9 bases remained unmatched. The chain's CDR3 is CASRSRLAGGPDNEQFF. In DNA form, the CDR3 reads TGTGCCAGTAGATCACGACTAGCGGGAGGGCCGGACAATGAGCAGTTCTTC.

The rearrangement uses TRBV11-2 and TRBJ1-1; D remains ambiguous. The CDR3 has 13 residues. CDR1 SGHAT and CDR2 FQNNGV come from the germline V gene. Trimming removed 0 bases from V and 1 base from J, with 3 bases in between. The CDR3 loop is CASSLDRNTEAFF. CDR3 coding DNA: TGTGCCAGCAGCTTAGACAGGAACACTGAAGCTTTCTTT.

The chain links TRBV29-1 to TRBJ2-7, with 7 bases aligning to TRBD1. Per the germline V gene, CDR1 is SQVTM and CDR2 is ANQGSEA. The CDR3 covers 14 residues. With V trimmed by 6 bases and J by 1 base, 9 bases remained unmatched. Written as DNA, the CDR3 is TGCAGCGTGTTCGACAGGGAGAGTTCCTACGAGCAGTACTTC. Amino acids: CSVFDRESSYEQYF.

The chain uses TRBV24-1 and TRBJ1-2, with D perhaps TRBD1 (6 bases). Trimming took 3 bases from V and 3 from J, leaving 13 bases between them. Per the germline V gene, CDR1 is KGHDR and CDR2 is SFDVKD. The CDR3 has 15 amino acids. This chain's CDR3 is CATSDASTGDYGYTF. CDR3 DNA: TGTGCCACCAGTGATGCCTCGACAGGAGACTATGGCTACACCTTC.

The DNA for the CDR3 is TGTGCCAGCAGCGACCGACAGCCACTCGTCCTGACTTTC. Translation: CASSDRQPLVLTF. The V call is TRBV9, the J call TRBJ2-6, with D possibly being TRBD1 (5 bases). Germline lookup yields CDR1 SGDLS and CDR2 YYNGEE. Trimming pared 3 bases from V and 12 bases from J, leaving 13 bases between. This CDR3 is 13 amino acids long.

The chain links TRBV20-1 to TRBJ1-5; D ambiguous. CDR3 length equals 12 residues. CDR1 and CDR2 from the germline V gene are DFQATT and SNEGSKA (reference sequence). V was pared by 3 bases and J by 5 bases, with 8 bases between. The CDR3 bases are TGCAGTGCTAGTTCCGGGGATCAGCCCCAGCATTTT. Translating gives CSASSGDQPQHF.

The V gene is TRBV7-2, the J gene TRBJ2-1, with 9 bases lining up with TRBD1. The CDR3 runs to 16 residues. In germline, CDR1 is SGHTA, CDR2 FQGNSA. Trimming removed 1 base from V and 3 bases from J; junction bases left unmatched: 4. CDR3 region: CASSLVGQGLYNEQFF. The CDR3 DNA follows: TGTGCCAGCAGCTTAGTGGGACAGGGCCTCTACAATGAGCAGTTCTTC.

This clone came up once. At the DNA level, this CDR3 is encoded by other sequences in the same sample as well. The V call is TRBV9, the J call TRBJ1-1, with 8 positions matching TRBD1. CDR3 length equals 15 residues. V lost 4 bases to trimming and J lost 1 base; unmatched junction nucleotides: 6. CDR1 and CDR2 from the germline V gene are SGDLS and YYNGEE. The CDR3 DNA reads TGTGCCAGCAGCCCTACAGGGACAGGGAACACTGAAGCTTTCTTT. Its translation: CASSPTGTGNTEAFF.

V usage is TRBV5-1 and J usage is TRBJ1-4, with 10 bases fitting TRBD1. Germline V gene lookup returns CDR1 SGHRS and CDR2 YFSETQ. There are 15 residues in the CDR3. Unmatched junction bases numbered 8, after V lost 5 bases and J lost 7 bases. CDR3 in amino acids: CASSQPGTGVEKLFF. The CDR3 DNA reads TGCGCCAGCAGTCAACCCGGGACAGGGGTTGAAAAACTGTTTTTT.

This CDR3 reads CASSPGGRRHTEAFF. The CDR3 DNA follows: TGTGCCAGCAGCCCGGGAGGCAGGCGTCACACTGAAGCTTTCTTT. The chain combines TRBV7-8 with TRBJ1-1; D remains ambiguous. The CDR3 spans 15 residues. Between the trimmed V and J ends, which lost 5 bases and 3 bases, there was a span of 16 bases. Germline V gene sequence: CDR1 SGHVS, CDR2 FQNEAQ.

The CDR3 bases are TGTGCCAGCAGCGCTGACAGGGATTTGGCAGATACGCAGTATTTT. Its translation is CASSADRDLADTQYF. The chain joins TRBV5-8 to TRBJ2-3; 7 bases match TRBD1. The J segment lost 4 bases and the V segment lost 4 bases, leaving 9 bases of the junction unmatched. The CDR3 has 15 amino acids. Germline lookup yields CDR1 SGHTS and CDR2 YDEGEE.

This clone qualifies as large. This chain uses TRBV18 with TRBJ2-2, with a tentative D call TRBD2 (6 bases). Trimming stripped 6 bases from V and 4 bases from J, with 21 bases between. This CDR3 has 17 amino acids. CDR1 is KGHSH, CDR2 LQKENI, per germline. CDR3 sequence (DNA): TGTGCCAGCTCCCGCTCGGGGGTTGGAGACTTCACCGGGGAGCTGTTTTTT. Encoded protein: CASSRSGVGDFTGELFF. The variable domain in full, completed from reference TRBV18 and TRBJ2-2, reads NAGVMQNPRHLVRRRGQEARLRCSPMKGHSHVYWYRQLPEEGLKFMVYLQKENIIDESGMPKERFSAEFPKEGPSILRIQQVVRGDSAAYFCASSRSGVGDFTGELFFGEGSRLTVL.

V and J are TRBV11-2 and TRBJ1-2, with 7 bases that match TRBD1. The length of the CDR3 is 15 residues. Trimming removed 5 bases from V and 0 bases from J; junction bases left unmatched: 6. Germline lookup yields CDR1 SGHAT and CDR2 FQNNGV. The CDR3: CASSQRQGPNYGYTF. In nucleotides, the CDR3 is TGTGCCAGCAGCCAACGACAGGGTCCTAACTATGGCTACACCTTC. The variable domain in full, completed from reference TRBV11-2 and TRBJ1-2, reads EAGVAQSPRYKIIEKRQSVAFWCNPISGHATLYWYQQILGQGPKLLIQFQNNGVVDDSQLPKDRFSAERLKGVDSTLKIQPAKLEDSAVYLCASSQRQGPNYGYTFGSGTRLTVV.

V usage is TRBV7-2 and J usage is TRBJ2-3; D gene uncertain. Germline values: CDR1 SGHTA, CDR2 FQGNSA. The CDR3 runs 15 residues. V shed 0 bases and J shed 2 bases, with 9 bases lying between them. The CDR3 spells CASSLAWLNTDTQYF. The CDR3 nucleotides read TGTGCCAGCAGCTTAGCGTGGCTGAACACAGATACGCAGTATTTT.